One and the same sample provided the 4 T cell receptor beta chains below, sequenced in a study of cytomegalovirus exposure and HLA in healthy donors. The PCR contained 60 Vbeta and 13 Jbeta primers. Here immunoSEQ multiplex PCR was the method, and the copy in TCRdb shows in-frame clones only, minus some. This sample has some 100,000 clones, with 75% to 85% found just once. Sequencing input: PBMCs. These receptor sequences come from a woman younger than 30 in good health and CMV-seronegative.

The rearrangement links TRBV28 to TRBJ1-6, with a weak D call TRBD1 (5 bases). From germline, CDR1 is MDHEN and CDR2 SYDVKM. Trimming shortened V by 1 base and J by 10 bases, and 23 bases separated the two germline ends. The CDR3 loop spans 18 amino acids. CDR3 sequence: CASSLYTRWGRGRSPLHF. The CDR3 nucleotides are TGTGCCAGCAGTTTATATACCCGATGGGGGAGGGGAAGATCACCCCTCCACTTT.

This chain uses TRBV4-3 with TRBJ1-2, with D maybe TRBD1 (5 bases). Trimming removed 0 bases at V and 3 bases at J, with 8 bases between. The CDR3 is 14 amino acids. Germline V gene sequence: CDR1 LGHNA, CDR2 YSLEER. CDR3 loop: CASSQDRVDYGYTF. In nucleotides, the CDR3 is TGCGCCAGCAGCCAAGACAGGGTAGACTATGGCTACACCTTC.

The chain uses TRBV4-1 and TRBJ2-5; TRBD1 is a possible D gene (7 bases). Per germline, CDR1 MGHRA and CDR2 YSYEKL. V gave up 2 bases and J gave up 4 bases, with 14 bases separating them. The CDR3 totals 15 residues. CDR3 protein: CASSQNQGGGETQYF. CDR3 nucleotide sequence: TGCGCCAGCAGCCAAAATCAGGGGGGCGGAGAGACCCAGTACTTC.

The chain combines TRBV6-5 with TRBJ2-7; the match to TRBD1 covers 10 bases. The CDR3 totals 15 residues. Germline CDR1 MNHEY, CDR2 SVGAGI. The V and J ends lost 6 bases and 2 bases, in that order; junction bases with no gene match: 7. The CDR3 spells CASRPGTGETYEQYF. The CDR3 nucleotides are TGTGCCAGCAGACCCGGGACAGGGGAGACCTACGAGCAGTACTTC.